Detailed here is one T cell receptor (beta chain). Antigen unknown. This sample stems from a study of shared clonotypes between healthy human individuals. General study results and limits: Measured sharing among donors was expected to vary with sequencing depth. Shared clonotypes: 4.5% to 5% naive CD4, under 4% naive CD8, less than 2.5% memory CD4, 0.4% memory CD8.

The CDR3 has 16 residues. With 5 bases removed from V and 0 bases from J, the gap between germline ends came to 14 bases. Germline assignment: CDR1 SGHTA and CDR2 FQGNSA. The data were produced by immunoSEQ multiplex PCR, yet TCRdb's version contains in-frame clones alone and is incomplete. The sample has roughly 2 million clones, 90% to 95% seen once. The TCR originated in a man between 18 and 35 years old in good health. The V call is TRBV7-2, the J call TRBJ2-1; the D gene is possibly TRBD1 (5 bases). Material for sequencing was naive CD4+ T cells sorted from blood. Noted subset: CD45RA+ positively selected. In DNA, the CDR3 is TGTGCCAGCAGCCCCCGACAGATGAGCTCCTACAATGAGCAGTTCTTC. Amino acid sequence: CASSPRQMSSYNEQFF.